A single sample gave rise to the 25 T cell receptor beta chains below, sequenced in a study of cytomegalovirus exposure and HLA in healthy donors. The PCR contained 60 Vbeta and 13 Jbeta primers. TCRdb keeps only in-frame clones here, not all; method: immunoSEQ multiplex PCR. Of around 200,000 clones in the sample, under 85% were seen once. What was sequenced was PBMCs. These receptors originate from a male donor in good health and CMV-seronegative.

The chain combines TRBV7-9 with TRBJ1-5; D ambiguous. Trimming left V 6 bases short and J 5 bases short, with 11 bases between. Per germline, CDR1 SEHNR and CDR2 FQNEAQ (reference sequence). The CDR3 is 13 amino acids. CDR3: CASSVTRYQPQHF. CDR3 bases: TGTGCCAGCAGTGTGACGAGGTATCAGCCCCAGCATTTT.

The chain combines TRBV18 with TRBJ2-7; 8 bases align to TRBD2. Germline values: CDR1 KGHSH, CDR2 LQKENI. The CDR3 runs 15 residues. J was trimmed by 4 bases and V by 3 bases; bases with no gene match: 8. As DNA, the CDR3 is TGTGCCAGCTCACCCGCGGGAGGTGGCGGGTACGAGCAGTACTTC. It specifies CASSPAGGGGYEQYF.

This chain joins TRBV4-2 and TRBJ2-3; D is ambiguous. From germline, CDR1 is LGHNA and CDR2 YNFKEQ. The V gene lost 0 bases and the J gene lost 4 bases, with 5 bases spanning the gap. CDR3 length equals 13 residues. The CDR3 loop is CASSQDPADTQYF. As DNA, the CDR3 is TGTGCCAGCAGCCAAGATCCAGCAGATACGCAGTATTTT.

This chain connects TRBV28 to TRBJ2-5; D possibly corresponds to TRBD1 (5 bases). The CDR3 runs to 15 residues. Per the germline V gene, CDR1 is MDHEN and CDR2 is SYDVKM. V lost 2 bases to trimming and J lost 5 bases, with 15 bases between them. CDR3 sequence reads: CASSLDSFPSETQYF. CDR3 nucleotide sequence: TGTGCCAGCAGTTTAGACAGTTTTCCTTCCGAGACCCAGTACTTC.

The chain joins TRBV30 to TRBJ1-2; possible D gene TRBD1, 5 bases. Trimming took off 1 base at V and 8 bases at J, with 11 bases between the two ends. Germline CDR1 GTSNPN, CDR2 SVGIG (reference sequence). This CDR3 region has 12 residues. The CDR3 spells CAWSGGAHGYTF. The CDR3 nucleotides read TGTGCCTGGAGTGGCGGGGCTCACGGCTACACCTTC. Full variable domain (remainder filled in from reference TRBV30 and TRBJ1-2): SQTIHQWPATLVQPVGSPLSLECTVEGTSNPNLYWYRQAAGRGLQLLFYSVGIGQISSEVPQNLSASRPQDRQFILSSKKLLLSDSGFYLCAWSGGAHGYTFGSGTRLTVV.

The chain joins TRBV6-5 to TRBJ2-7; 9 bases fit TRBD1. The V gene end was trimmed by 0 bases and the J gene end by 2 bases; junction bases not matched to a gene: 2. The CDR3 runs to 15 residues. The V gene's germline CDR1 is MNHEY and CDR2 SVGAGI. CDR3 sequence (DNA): TGTGCCAGCAGTTACTCGCGGACAGGGGCCTACGAGCAGTACTTC. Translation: CASSYSRTGAYEQYF.

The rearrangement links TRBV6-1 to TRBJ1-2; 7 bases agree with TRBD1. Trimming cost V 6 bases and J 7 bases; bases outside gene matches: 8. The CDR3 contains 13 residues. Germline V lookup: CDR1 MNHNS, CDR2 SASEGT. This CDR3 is CASSSDRAGGYTF. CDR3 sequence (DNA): TGTGCCAGCAGCTCCGACAGGGCAGGTGGCTACACCTTC.

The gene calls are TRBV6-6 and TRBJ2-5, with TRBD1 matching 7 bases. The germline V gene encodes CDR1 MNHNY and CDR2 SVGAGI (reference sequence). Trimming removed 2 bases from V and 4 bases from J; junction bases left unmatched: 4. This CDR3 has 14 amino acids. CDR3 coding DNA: TGTGCCAGCAGTTACGGGAACAGGGGAGAGACCCAGTACTTC. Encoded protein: CASSYGNRGETQYF.

CDR3 loop: CASSIQTSYEQYF. Written as DNA, the CDR3 is TGTGCCAGTAGTATACAGACTAGTTACGAGCAGTACTTC. V gene TRBV19 combines with J gene TRBJ2-7; possibly TRBD2 for D (6 bases). This CDR3 is 13 amino acids long. The V gene lost 2 bases and the J gene lost 4 bases, with 9 bases spanning the gap. CDR1 is LNHDA and CDR2 is SQIVND in the germline V gene (reference sequence).

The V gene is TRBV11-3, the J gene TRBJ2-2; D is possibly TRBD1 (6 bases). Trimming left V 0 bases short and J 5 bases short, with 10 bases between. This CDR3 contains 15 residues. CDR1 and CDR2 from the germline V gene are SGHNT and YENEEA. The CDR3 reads CASSLDRGRTGELFF. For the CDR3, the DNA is TGTGCCAGCAGCTTAGACAGGGGTCGGACCGGGGAGCTGTTTTTT.

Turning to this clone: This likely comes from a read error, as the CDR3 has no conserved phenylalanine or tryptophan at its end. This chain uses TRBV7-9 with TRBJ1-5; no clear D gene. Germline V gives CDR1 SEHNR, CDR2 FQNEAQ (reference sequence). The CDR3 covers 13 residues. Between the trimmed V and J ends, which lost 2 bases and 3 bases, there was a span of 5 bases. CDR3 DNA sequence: TGTGCCAGCAGCTTAACAGTCAATCAGCCCCAGCATCTT. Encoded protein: CASSLTVNQPQHL.

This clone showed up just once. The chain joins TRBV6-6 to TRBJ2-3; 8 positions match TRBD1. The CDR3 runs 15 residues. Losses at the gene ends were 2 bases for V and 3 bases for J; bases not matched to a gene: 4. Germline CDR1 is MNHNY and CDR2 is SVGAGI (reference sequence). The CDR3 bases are TGTGCCAGCAGTTACGCAGACAGGGGAACAGATACGCAGTATTTT. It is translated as CASSYADRGTDTQYF.

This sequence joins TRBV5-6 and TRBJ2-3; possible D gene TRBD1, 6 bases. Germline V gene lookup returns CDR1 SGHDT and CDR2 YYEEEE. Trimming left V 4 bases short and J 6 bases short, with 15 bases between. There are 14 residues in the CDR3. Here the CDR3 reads CASSPGHSPDTQYF. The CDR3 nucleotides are TGTGCCAGCAGCCCGGGACACTCACCGGATACGCAGTATTTT.

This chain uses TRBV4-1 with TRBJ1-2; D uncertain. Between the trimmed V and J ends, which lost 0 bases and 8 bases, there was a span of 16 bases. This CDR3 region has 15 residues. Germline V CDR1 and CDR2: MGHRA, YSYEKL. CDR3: CASSQDHERSRGYTF. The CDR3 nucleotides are TGCGCCAGCAGCCAAGATCATGAACGGTCCCGGGGCTACACCTTC.

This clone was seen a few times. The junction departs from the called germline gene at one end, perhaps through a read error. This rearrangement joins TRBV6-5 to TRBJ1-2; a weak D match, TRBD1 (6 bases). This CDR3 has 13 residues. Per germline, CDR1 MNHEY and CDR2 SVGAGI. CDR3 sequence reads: CASSSRDTLYRSF. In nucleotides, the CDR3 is TGTGCCAGCAGTTCCCGGGACACCCTTTACAGATCCTTC.

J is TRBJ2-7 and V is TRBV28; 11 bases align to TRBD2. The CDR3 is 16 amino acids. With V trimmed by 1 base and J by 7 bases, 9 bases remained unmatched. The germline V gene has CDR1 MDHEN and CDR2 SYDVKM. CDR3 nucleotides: TGTGCCAGCAGTTTATTCGCTAGCGGGAGGTTGGGTGAGCAGTACTTC. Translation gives CASSLFASGRLGEQYF.

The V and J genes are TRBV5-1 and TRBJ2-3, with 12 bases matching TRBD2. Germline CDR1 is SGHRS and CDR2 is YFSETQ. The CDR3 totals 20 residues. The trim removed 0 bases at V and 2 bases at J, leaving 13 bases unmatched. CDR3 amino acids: CASSLGLAGAPGRDTDTQYF. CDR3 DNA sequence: TGCGCCAGCAGCTTGGGACTAGCGGGAGCCCCCGGGAGAGACACAGATACGCAGTATTTT.

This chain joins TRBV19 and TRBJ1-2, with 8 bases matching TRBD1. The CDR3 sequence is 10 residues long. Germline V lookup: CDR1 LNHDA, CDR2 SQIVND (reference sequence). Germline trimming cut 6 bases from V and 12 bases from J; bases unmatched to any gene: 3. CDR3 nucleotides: TGTGCCAGTAGCGACAGGGGCCACACCTTC. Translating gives CASSDRGHTF.

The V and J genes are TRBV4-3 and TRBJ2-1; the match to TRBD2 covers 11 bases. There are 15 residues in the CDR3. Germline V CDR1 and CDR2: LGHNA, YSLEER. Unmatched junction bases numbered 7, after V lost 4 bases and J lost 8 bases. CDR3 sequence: CASSPQTSGIHEQFF. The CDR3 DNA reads TGCGCCAGCAGCCCCCAGACTAGCGGGATTCATGAGCAGTTCTTC.

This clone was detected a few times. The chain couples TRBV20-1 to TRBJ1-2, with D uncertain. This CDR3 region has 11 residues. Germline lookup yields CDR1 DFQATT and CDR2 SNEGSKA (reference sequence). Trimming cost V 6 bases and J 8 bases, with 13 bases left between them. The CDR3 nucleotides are TGCAGTGCCATGGACTTGAGAGGCTACACCTTC. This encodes CSAMDLRGYTF.

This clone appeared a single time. The CDR3 here is CAWMGGPGYGYTF. The CDR3 DNA reads as TGTGCCTGGATGGGGGGGCCCGGCTATGGCTACACCTTC. The V and J genes are TRBV30 and TRBJ1-2, with D possibly being TRBD1 (6 bases). Trimming pared 4 bases from V and 4 bases from J, leaving 13 bases between. The CDR3 runs to 13 residues. Germline CDR1 reads GTSNPN; CDR2 reads SVGIG (reference sequence).

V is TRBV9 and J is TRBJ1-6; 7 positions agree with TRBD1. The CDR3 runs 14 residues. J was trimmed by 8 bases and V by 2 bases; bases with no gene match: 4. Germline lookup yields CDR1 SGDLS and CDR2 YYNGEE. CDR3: CASSVRQGDSPLHF. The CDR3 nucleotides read TGTGCCAGCAGCGTCCGACAGGGAGATTCACCCCTCCACTTT.

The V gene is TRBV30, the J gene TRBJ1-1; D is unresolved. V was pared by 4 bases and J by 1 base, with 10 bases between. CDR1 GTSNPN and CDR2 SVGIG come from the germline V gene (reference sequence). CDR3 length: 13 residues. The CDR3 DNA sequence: TGTGCCTGGACCCTTACAGCGAACACTGAAGCTTTCTTT. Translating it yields CAWTLTANTEAFF.

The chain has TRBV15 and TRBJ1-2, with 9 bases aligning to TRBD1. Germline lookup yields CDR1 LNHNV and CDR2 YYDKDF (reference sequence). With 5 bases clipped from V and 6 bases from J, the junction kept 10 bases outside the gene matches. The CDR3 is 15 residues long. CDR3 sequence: CATSGGQGPLDGYTF. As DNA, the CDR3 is TGTGCCACCAGCGGGGGACAGGGACCCCTGGATGGCTACACCTTC.

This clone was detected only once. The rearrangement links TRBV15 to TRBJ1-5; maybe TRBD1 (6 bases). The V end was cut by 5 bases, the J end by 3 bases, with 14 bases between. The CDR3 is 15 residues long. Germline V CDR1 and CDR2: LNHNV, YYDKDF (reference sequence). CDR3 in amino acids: CATSYGRGYNQPQHF. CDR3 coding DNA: TGTGCCACCAGCTACGGAAGGGGGTACAATCAGCCCCAGCATTTT.